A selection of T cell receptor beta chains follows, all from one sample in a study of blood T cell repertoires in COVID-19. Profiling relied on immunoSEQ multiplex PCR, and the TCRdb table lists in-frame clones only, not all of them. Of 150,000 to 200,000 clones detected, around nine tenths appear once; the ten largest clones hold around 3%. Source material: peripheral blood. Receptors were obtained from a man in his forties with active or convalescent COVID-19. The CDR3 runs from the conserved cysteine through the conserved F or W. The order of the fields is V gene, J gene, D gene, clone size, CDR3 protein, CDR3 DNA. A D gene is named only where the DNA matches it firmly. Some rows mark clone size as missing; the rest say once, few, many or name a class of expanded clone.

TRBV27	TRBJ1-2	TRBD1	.	CASRDGGTGLYGDYGYTF	TGTGCCAGCCGAGATGGCGGGACAGGGTTATATGGGGACTATGGCTACACCTTC
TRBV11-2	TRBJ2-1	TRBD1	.	CASSRGQSSYNEQFF	TGTGCCAGCAGCAGGGGGCAAAGCTCCTACAATGAGCAGTTCTTC
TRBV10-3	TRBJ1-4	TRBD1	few	CAISESDRGSQKLFF	TGTGCCATCAGTGAGTCGGACAGGGGAAGTCAAAAACTGTTTTTT
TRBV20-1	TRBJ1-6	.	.	CSASRSFWNSPLHF	TGCAGTGCTAGTAGGAGTTTCTGGAATTCACCCCTCCACTTT
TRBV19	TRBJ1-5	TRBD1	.	CASSGGTGGSNQPQHF	TGTGCCAGTAGTGGGGGGACAGGGGGGAGCAATCAGCCCCAGCATTTT
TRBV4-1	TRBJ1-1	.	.	CASSRSDPMNTEAFF	TGCGCCAGCAGCCGAAGCGACCCCATGAACACTGAAGCTTTCTTT
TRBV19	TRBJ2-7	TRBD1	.	CASSHRDRLYEQYF	TGTGCCAGTAGTCACCGGGACAGGCTATACGAGCAGTACTTC
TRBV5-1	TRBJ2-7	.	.	CASSGAYEQYF	TGCGCCAGCTCAGGTGCCTACGAGCAGTACTTC
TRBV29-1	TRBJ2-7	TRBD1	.	CSVGRDRGRKTYEQYF	TGCAGCGTTGGCCGGGACAGGGGGCGCAAAACCTACGAGCAGTACTTC
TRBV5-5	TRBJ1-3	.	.	CASSWTFSGNTIYF	TGTGCCAGCAGCTGGACTTTCTCTGGAAACACCATATATTTT
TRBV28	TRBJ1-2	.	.	CASSFQGNYGYTF	TGTGCCAGCAGTTTCCAGGGTAACTATGGCTACACCTTC
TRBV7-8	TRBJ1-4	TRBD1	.	CASSPDRGKLFF	TGTGCCAGCAGCCCCGACAGGGGGAAACTGTTTTTT
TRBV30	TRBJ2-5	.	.	CAWSVRDSETQYF	TGTGCCTGGAGTGTAAGAGATTCGGAGACCCAGTACTTC
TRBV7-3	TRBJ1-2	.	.	CASSPPDSLGGYTF	TGTGCCAGCAGCCCCCCGGACAGCCTAGGAGGCTACACCTTC
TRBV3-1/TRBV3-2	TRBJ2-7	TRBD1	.	CASSLQTGVYEQYF	TGTGCCAGCAGCCTCCAGACAGGGGTCTACGAGCAGTACTTC
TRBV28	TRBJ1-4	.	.	CASSLTVEKLFF	TGTGCCAGCAGTTTAACTGTCGAAAAACTGTTTTTT
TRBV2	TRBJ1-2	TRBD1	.	CASSEGQGFVGYTF	TGTGCCAGCAGTGAAGGACAGGGGTTTGTTGGCTACACCTTC
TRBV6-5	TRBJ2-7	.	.	CASSYLVEDEQYF	TGTGCCAGCAGTTACTTGGTAGAGGACGAGCAGTACTTC
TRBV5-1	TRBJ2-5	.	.	CASSWMRADQETQYF	TGCGCCAGCAGCTGGATGCGGGCAGACCAAGAGACCCAGTACTTC
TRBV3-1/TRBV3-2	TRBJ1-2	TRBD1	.	CASSQSGTGGLYGYTF	TGTGCCAGCAGCCAGTCCGGGACAGGGGGCCTCTATGGCTACACCTTC
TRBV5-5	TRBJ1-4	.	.	CASSQTVEKLFF	TGTGCCAGCAGCCAGACAGTAGAAAAACTGTTTTTT
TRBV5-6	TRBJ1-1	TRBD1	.	CASTRSMTGGYEAFF	TGTGCCAGCACCCGATCCATGACAGGGGGGTATGAAGCTTTCTTT
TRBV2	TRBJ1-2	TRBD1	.	CASSGQGLDGYTF	TGTGCCAGCAGTGGACAGGGCCTAGATGGCTACACCTTC
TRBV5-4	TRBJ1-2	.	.	CASSLVTAQSAGYTF	TGTGCCAGCAGCTTGGTGACAGCCCAGTCTGCGGGCTACACCTTC
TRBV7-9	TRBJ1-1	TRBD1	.	CASSPGQGAGEAFF	TGTGCCAGCAGCCCCGGACAGGGGGCAGGGGAAGCTTTCTTT
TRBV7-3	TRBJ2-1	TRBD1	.	CASSTTGGDYNEQFF	TGTGCCAGCAGCACGACAGGGGGCGACTACAATGAGCAGTTCTTC
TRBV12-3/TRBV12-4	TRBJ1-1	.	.	CASSFWGRAEAFF	TGTGCCAGCAGTTTCTGGGGGCGCGCTGAAGCTTTCTTT
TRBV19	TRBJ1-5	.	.	CASSDRELPQHF	TGTGCCAGTAGTGATCGGGAGTTACCCCAGCATTTT
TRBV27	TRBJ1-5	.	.	CASSLYRDEPQHF	TGTGCCAGCAGTTTATACAGGGACGAGCCCCAGCATTTT
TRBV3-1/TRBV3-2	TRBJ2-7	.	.	CASSQAGNGDEQYF	TGTGCCAGCAGCCAAGCGGGAAACGGGGACGAGCAGTACTTC
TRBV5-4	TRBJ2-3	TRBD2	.	CASSFPGLEADTQYF	TGTGCCAGCAGCTTTCCGGGACTAGAGGCAGATACGCAGTATTTT
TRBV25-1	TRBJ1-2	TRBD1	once	CASSEYSTGGNYGYTF	TGTGCCAGCAGTGAATATAGCACAGGGGGGAACTATGGCTACACCTTC
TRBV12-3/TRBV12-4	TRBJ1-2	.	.	CASSFREGDGYTF	TGTGCCAGCAGTTTTCGAGAAGGGGATGGCTACACCTTC
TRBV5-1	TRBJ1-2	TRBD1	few	CASSVRQGGYTF	TGCGCCAGCAGCGTGAGACAGGGTGGCTACACCTTC
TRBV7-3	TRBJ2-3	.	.	CASSSSGTGLFDTQYF	TGTGCCAGCAGCTCCTCCGGGACTGGCCTTTTTGATACGCAGTATTTT
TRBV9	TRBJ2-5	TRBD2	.	CASSPGYSGAFQETQYF	TGTGCCAGCAGCCCAGGGTATAGCGGGGCCTTCCAAGAGACCCAGTACTTC
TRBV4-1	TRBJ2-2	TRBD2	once	CASSQGDVLAGGTGELFF	TGCGCCAGCAGCCAAGGGGACGTTCTAGCGGGGGGCACCGGGGAGCTGTTTTTT
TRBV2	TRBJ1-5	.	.	CASSEGSGGNQPQHF	TGTGCCAGCAGTGAAGGATCAGGGGGCAATCAGCCCCAGCATTTT
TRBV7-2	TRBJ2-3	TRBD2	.	CASSLEAGGRTDTQYF	TGTGCCAGCAGCTTAGAGGCGGGGGGTCGGACAGATACGCAGTATTTT
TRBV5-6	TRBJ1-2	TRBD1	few	CASSDTGGNGYTF	TGTGCCAGCAGCGATACAGGGGGCAATGGCTACACCTTC
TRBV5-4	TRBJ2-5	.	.	CASSSGTYQETQYF	TGTGCCAGCAGCTCCGGGACTTACCAAGAGACCCAGTACTTC
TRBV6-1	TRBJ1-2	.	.	CASTPGQNYGYTF	TGTGCCAGCACCCCAGGACAGAACTATGGCTACACCTTC
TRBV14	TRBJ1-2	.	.	CASSPDSNYGYTF	TGTGCCAGCAGTCCGGACAGTAACTATGGCTACACCTTC
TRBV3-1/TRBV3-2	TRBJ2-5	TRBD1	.	CASSPKTGGYQETQYF	TGTGCCAGCAGTCCTAAGACAGGGGGGTACCAAGAGACCCAGTACTTC
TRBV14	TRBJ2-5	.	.	CASNRGYQETQYF	TGTGCCAGCAATAGGGGTTACCAAGAGACCCAGTACTTC
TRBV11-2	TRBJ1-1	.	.	CASSLKRNTEAFF	TGTGCCAGCAGCTTGAAGCGGAACACTGAAGCTTTCTTT
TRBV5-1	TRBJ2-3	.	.	CASSTDRLTDTQYF	TGCGCCAGCAGCACAGACAGGCTCACAGATACGCAGTATTTT
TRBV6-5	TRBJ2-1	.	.	CASRRGGHYNEQFF	TGTGCCAGCCGTAGAGGCGGTCACTACAATGAGCAGTTCTTC
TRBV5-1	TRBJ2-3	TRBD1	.	CASSARQGGVDTQYF	TGCGCCAGCAGCGCCCGACAGGGGGGTGTTGATACGCAGTATTTT
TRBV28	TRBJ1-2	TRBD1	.	CASSPRDRGSYGYTF	TGTGCCAGCAGCCCAAGGGACAGGGGCAGCTATGGCTACACCTTC
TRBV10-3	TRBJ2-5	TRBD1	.	CAISDGQGAETQYF	TGTGCCATCAGTGACGGACAGGGGGCAGAGACCCAGTACTTC
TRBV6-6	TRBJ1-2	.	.	CASSPGQIYGYTF	TGTGCCAGCAGCCCCGGACAGATCTATGGCTACACCTTC
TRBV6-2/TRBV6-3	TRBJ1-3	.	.	CASSYTAGSSGNTIYF	TGTGCCAGCAGTTACACGGCTGGGAGCTCTGGAAACACCATATATTTT
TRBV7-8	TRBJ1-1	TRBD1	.	CASSLTGATEAFF	TGTGCCAGCAGCTTAACAGGGGCTACTGAAGCTTTCTTT
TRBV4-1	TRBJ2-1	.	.	CASSQGRGPGLGSNEQFF	TGCGCCAGCAGCCAAGGAAGGGGGCCGGGACTCGGGAGCAATGAGCAGTTCTTC
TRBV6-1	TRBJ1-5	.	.	CASSDLEGNQPQHF	TGTGCCAGCAGTGATTTAGAGGGCAATCAGCCCCAGCATTTT
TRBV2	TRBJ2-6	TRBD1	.	CASRGGQGAGSGANVLTF	TGTGCCAGCAGGGGAGGACAGGGGGCGGGCTCTGGGGCCAACGTCCTGACTTTC
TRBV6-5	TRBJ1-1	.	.	CASSYLPGNEAFF	TGTGCCAGCAGTTACTTGCCGGGGAATGAAGCTTTCTTT
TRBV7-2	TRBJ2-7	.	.	CASSLGFPLYEQYF	TGTGCCAGCAGCTTAGGCTTTCCACTCTACGAGCAGTACTTC
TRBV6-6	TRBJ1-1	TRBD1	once	CASSSPGQLNTEAFF	TGTGCCAGCAGTTCTCCGGGACAGCTGAACACTGAAGCTTTCTTT